The 22 T cell receptor beta chains reported below all come from one sample, sequenced in a study of T cell responses to AZD1222 COVID-19 vaccine (dated by TCRdb to about 2021). The time point label on this specimen signifies: baseline before first vaccination. The library was built by means of the immunoSEQ multiplex PCR assay. TCRdb took this table from immuneACCESS and kept in-frame rearrangements with V and J called. Such tables lack part of the clones; where checked against another copy, unresolved V genes explain under half of the gap, and the rest is unexplained. The sample contains about 120,000 clones, roughly 90% of them found a single time. The ten largest clones represent approximately 1.1% of the sample. Sequencing used peripheral blood, obtained on day 0 of AZD1222 vaccination. The receptors originated from an adult in good health.

V gene TRBV30 combines with J gene TRBJ2-7; possibly TRBD2 for D (5 bases). Looked up from germline, CDR1 is GTSNPN and CDR2 is SVGIG (reference sequence). The CDR3 has 13 amino acids. The germline V and J ends were trimmed by 0 bases and 4 bases, with 10 bases remaining between them. The CDR3 is CAWSVGSGYEQYF. The CDR3 DNA sequence: TGTGCCTGGAGTGTTGGGAGTGGTTACGAGCAGTACTTC. Variable domain in full (rest from reference TRBV30 and TRBJ2-7): SQTIHQWPATLVQPVGSPLSLECTVEGTSNPNLYWYRQAAGRGLQLLFYSVGIGQISSEVPQNLSASRPQDRQFILSSKKLLLSDSGFYLCAWSVGSGYEQYFGPGTRLTVT.

This clone is a singleton in its sample. The gene calls are TRBV2 and TRBJ2-7; tentative D call: TRBD2 (7 bases). This CDR3 is built from 14 residues. V lost 4 bases and J lost 2, with 12 bases in between. Germline lookup yields CDR1 SNHLY and CDR2 FYNNEI. CDR3 amino acids: CASSARGGAYEQYF. DNA for the CDR3: TGTGCCAGCAGTGCAAGGGGGGGCGCCTACGAGCAGTACTTC.

Turning to this clone: Other nucleotide sequences from this sample produce the same CDR3. This chain's CDR3 is CASSQDGAYEQYF. The CDR3 nucleotides read TGTGCCAGCAGCCAAGATGGGGCATACGAGCAGTACTTC. V gene TRBV3-1 (or the pseudogene TRBV3-2) combines with J gene TRBJ2-7, with D possibly TRBD1 on 5 matching bases. The CDR3 runs 13 residues. Trimming removed 0 bases from V and 4 bases from J, with 7 bases in between. Germline lookup yields CDR1 LGHDT and CDR2 YNNKEL (reference sequence).

V is TRBV5-1 and J is TRBJ2-2; tentatively, D is TRBD1 or TRBD2 (5 bases each). Trimming removed 0 bases at V and 4 bases at J, with 7 bases between. This CDR3 is built from 14 residues. CDR1 is SGHRS, CDR2 YFSETQ, per germline. The CDR3 coding sequence is TGCGCCAGCAGCTTGGGAGGGGTCACCGGGGAGCTGTTTTTT. This codes for CASSLGGVTGELFF.

In the case of this clone: This same CDR3 is encoded by further DNA sequences in the sample. The chain links TRBV30 to TRBJ1-2; maybe TRBD1 (6 bases). The V gene's germline CDR1 is GTSNPN and CDR2 SVGIG (reference sequence). Trimming took off 3 bases at V and 7 bases at J, with 12 bases between the two ends. The CDR3 sequence is 12 residues long. The CDR3 DNA reads as TGTGCCTGGAGGACAGGCAGATTTGGCTACACCTTC. It specifies CAWRTGRFGYTF.

The chain links TRBV2 to TRBJ1-2, with a possible D match to TRBD1 (5 bases). The CDR3 is 16 amino acids. Germline CDR1 is SNHLY and CDR2 is FYNNEI. The V gene lost 0 bases and the J gene lost 5 bases, with 16 bases spanning the gap. CDR3 sequence: CASSEALPGTGYGYTF. The CDR3 bases are TGTGCCAGCAGTGAAGCGCTTCCAGGGACGGGATATGGCTACACCTTC.

The chain is built from TRBV5-4 and TRBJ2-3; D possibly corresponds to TRBD2 (5 bases). Germline CDR1 SGHNT, CDR2 YYREEE (reference sequence). This CDR3 is 15 amino acids long. Trimming shortened V by 1 base and J by 3 bases, and 12 bases separated the two germline ends. Here the CDR3 DNA reads TGTGCCAGCAGCTTGAAGGCGGGTACTACAGATACGCAGTATTTT. It specifies CASSLKAGTTDTQYF.

The V and J genes are TRBV6-4 and TRBJ2-3, with a weak D call TRBD2 (5 bases). Trimming shortened V by 4 bases and J by 4 bases, and 18 bases separated the two germline ends. Germline lookup yields CDR1 MRHNA and CDR2 SNTAGT. The length of the CDR3 is 16 residues. The CDR3 loop reads CASSARGSYGADTQYF. The CDR3 DNA reads as TGTGCCAGCAGTGCCCGGGGATCCTATGGCGCAGATACGCAGTATTTT.

This chain connects TRBV10-3 to TRBJ2-7; TRBD1 aligns across 7 bases. The CDR3 runs 14 residues. Germline-derived CDR1 and CDR2 are ENHRY and SYGVKD. V trimming: 4 bases; J trimming: 2 bases; junction bases outside the gene matches: 5. In nucleotides, the CDR3 is TGTGCCATCAGTGTGCGACAGGGAACCTACGAGCAGTACTTC. The encoded protein is CAISVRQGTYEQYF.

The chain has TRBV7-9 and TRBJ2-1; no reliable D call. Germline V CDR1 and CDR2: SEHNR, FQNEAQ (reference sequence). The CDR3 runs 13 residues. Trimming left V 1 base short and J 6 bases short, with 7 bases between. The CDR3 DNA reads as TGTGCCAGCAGCTTAGGCCTCGGCAATGAGCAGTTCTTC. It codes for CASSLGLGNEQFF.

This clone was observed once. The J gene is TRBJ2-4, the V gene TRBV4-2; TRBD2 aligns across 8 bases. Germline V CDR1 and CDR2: LGHNA, YNFKEQ. With 3 bases clipped from V and 3 bases from J, the junction kept 13 bases outside the gene matches. The length of the CDR3 is 18 residues. CDR3 protein: CASSHPTGGRVDKNIQYF. The CDR3 DNA reads as TGTGCCAGCAGCCACCCCACGGGGGGGAGGGTGGACAAAAACATTCAGTACTTC.

V is TRBV4-2 and J is TRBJ1-2; tentatively, D is TRBD1 (5 bases). The CDR3 loop spans 13 amino acids. Germline V gene sequence: CDR1 LGHNA, CDR2 YNFKEQ. V was shortened by 4 bases and J by 6 bases, with 12 bases between the two germline ends. The CDR3 DNA sequence: TGTGCCAGCAGCCCCAGGGAGGGGAATGGCTACACCTTC. It translates to CASSPREGNGYTF.

The gene calls are TRBV5-1 and TRBJ1-1; tentative D call: TRBD1 (5 bases). Germline CDR1 is SGHRS and CDR2 is YFSETQ. The V end lost 0 bases, the J end lost 4 bases, and 10 bases lay between the germline ends. This CDR3 is 14 amino acids long. This chain's CDR3 is CASSLAGGSTEAFF. As DNA, the CDR3 is TGCGCCAGCAGCTTGGCGGGGGGGAGCACTGAAGCTTTCTTT. Using reference TRBV5-1 and TRBJ1-1 for the parts outside the CDR3, the full variable domain is KAGVTQTPRYLIKTRGQQVTLSCSPISGHRSVSWYQQTPGQGLQFLFEYFSETQRNKGNFPGRFSGRQFSNSRSEMNVSTLELGDSALYLCASSLAGGSTEAFFGQGTRLTVV.

The chain has TRBV18 and TRBJ1-2, with 9 bases fitting TRBD1. The length of the CDR3 is 14 residues. The germline gives CDR1 KGHSH, CDR2 LQKENI. The junction had 5 bases not matched to a gene; V was cut back by 5 bases and J by 4 bases. The CDR3 spells CASSAGTGTYGYTF. In DNA form, the CDR3 reads TGTGCCAGCTCAGCCGGGACAGGGACCTATGGCTACACCTTC.

The chain recombines TRBV25-1 with TRBJ2-3, with D possibly being TRBD1 or TRBD2 (5 bases each). V was clipped by 3 bases and J by 2 bases, with 15 bases between them. The V gene's germline CDR1 is MGHDK and CDR2 SYGVNS. The CDR3 loop spans 16 amino acids. CDR3 in DNA: TGTGCCAGCAGTGATATCTCCGGGGCTACCACAGATACGCAGTATTTT. This sequence encodes CASSDISGATTDTQYF.

The chain recombines TRBV7-6 with TRBJ2-3; the match to TRBD1 covers 11 bases. Germline V gene lookup returns CDR1 SGHVS and CDR2 FNYEAQ. This CDR3 has 14 amino acids. V lost 5 bases to trimming and J lost 4 bases; unmatched junction nucleotides: 2. CDR3 amino acids: CASSPGQGADTQYF. CDR3 nucleotide sequence: TGTGCCAGCAGCCCGGGACAGGGGGCAGATACGCAGTATTTT.

This chain joins TRBV25-1 and TRBJ2-3, with 7 bases lining up with TRBD2. This CDR3 spans 16 amino acids. The germline CDR1 and CDR2 sequences are MGHDK and SYGVNS. V lost 0 bases, J lost 6 bases, and 9 bases stayed unmatched. Written as DNA, the CDR3 is TGTGCCAGCAGTGAATACTACGGGAGGATCACCGATACGCAGTATTTT. Translating it yields CASSEYYGRITDTQYF.

CDR3 amino acids: CASSLDYGVGELFF. The CDR3 nucleotides are TGTGCCAGCAGCCTGGACTATGGGGTCGGGGAGCTGTTTTTT. The chain is built from TRBV7-2 and TRBJ2-2, with D tentatively TRBD2 (6 bases). The germline V and J ends were trimmed by 5 bases and 7 bases, with 14 bases remaining between them. This CDR3 is built from 14 residues. Germline V CDR1 and CDR2: SGHTA, FQGNSA.

CDR3: CASRRDRGFEKLFF. The CDR3, as DNA: TGTGCCAGCCGTCGGGACAGGGGGTTTGAAAAACTGTTTTTT. This sequence joins TRBV2 and TRBJ1-4; the match to TRBD1 covers 11 bases. Germline values: CDR1 SNHLY, CDR2 FYNNEI. J lost 7 bases, V lost 8 bases, and 6 bases had no gene match. The CDR3 spans 14 residues.

The J gene is TRBJ2-1, the V gene TRBV6-4; TRBD2 matches at 13 bases. CDR1 is MRHNA, CDR2 SNTAGT, per germline. V dropped 8 bases and J dropped 7; count of bases not matched to a gene: 11. The CDR3 is 16 residues long. CDR3 DNA: TGTGCCAGCTCCCGGAGAATGGGACTAGCGGGAAATGAGCAGTTCTTC. Amino acid sequence: CASSRRMGLAGNEQFF.

The rearrangement uses TRBV7-3 and TRBJ2-5, with D perhaps matching TRBD1 (6 bases). This CDR3 region has 13 residues. V lost 4 bases, J lost 3 bases, and 9 bases lay in between. The germline gives CDR1 SGHTA, CDR2 FQGTGA. In nucleotides, the CDR3 is TGTGCCAGCAGCTACACAGGGAAAGAGACCCAGTACTTC. Encoded protein: CASSYTGKETQYF.

The gene calls are TRBV5-1 and TRBJ2-2; 14 bases align to TRBD2. V shed 4 bases, J shed 5 bases, and the junction held 13 bases outside the gene matches. From germline, CDR1 is SGHRS and CDR2 YFSETQ. CDR3 length: 19 residues. The CDR3 sequence is CASSRGGLAGGLGTGELFF. CDR3 coding DNA: TGCGCCAGCAGCCGAGGAGGACTAGCGGGAGGACTTGGGACCGGGGAGCTGTTTTTT.